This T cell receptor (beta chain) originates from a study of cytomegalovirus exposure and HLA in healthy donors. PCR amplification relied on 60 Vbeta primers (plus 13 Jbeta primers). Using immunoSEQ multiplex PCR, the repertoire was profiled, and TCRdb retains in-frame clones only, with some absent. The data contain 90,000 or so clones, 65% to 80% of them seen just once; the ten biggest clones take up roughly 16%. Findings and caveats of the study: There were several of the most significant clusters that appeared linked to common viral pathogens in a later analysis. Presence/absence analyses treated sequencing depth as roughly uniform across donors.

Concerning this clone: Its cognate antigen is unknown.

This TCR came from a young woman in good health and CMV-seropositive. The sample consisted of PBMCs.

Here the CDR3 DNA reads TGCGCCAGCAGCCCAGGCACCCGGGGAGATAGCAATCAGCCCCAGCATTTT. The encoded protein is CASSPGTRGDSNQPQHF. The chain is built from TRBV4-1 and TRBJ1-5, with no clear D. This CDR3 has 17 residues. Trimming took off 4 bases at V and 0 bases at J, with 16 bases between the two ends. The V gene's germline CDR1 is MGHRA and CDR2 YSYEKL.